This T cell receptor beta chain was found in a study of beta chain features in type 1 diabetes. General study results and limits: Sequencing the cDNA could make cells with high TCR expression show up more than they should. For patients and controls alike, PCR might favor shorter templates to the same degree.

Worth noting for this clone: Its matching antigen is unknown.

A heparinised blood draw that averaged roughly 100 mL was obtained once from each donor. Sorting based on CD45RO/CCR7/CD25/CD127/CD95/CD27 separated CD4+ naive, central memory, regulatory and stem cell-like memory cells. Germline V CDR1 and CDR2: SEHNR, FQNEAQ (reference sequence). V dropped 0 bases and J dropped 2; count of bases not matched to a gene: 5. This CDR3 contains 17 residues. The investigators reverse transcribed all of the isolated RNA, so they sequenced expressed TCRB transcripts. TCRdb keeps only in-frame clones here, not all; method: immunoSEQ multiplex PCR. Of 860,000 or so clones detected, roughly 16% appear once; the ten largest clones hold around 0.02%.

The J gene is TRBJ2-7, the V gene TRBV7-9, with 12 bases matching TRBD1. Sequencing was done on a sample of naive CD4+ T cells from blood. This TCR derives from a woman aged 18-29 years in good health. CDR3 in amino acids: CASSLAGQGAMTYEQYF. In nucleotides, the CDR3 is TGTGCCAGCAGCTTAGCGGGACAGGGGGCGATGACCTACGAGCAGTACTTC.